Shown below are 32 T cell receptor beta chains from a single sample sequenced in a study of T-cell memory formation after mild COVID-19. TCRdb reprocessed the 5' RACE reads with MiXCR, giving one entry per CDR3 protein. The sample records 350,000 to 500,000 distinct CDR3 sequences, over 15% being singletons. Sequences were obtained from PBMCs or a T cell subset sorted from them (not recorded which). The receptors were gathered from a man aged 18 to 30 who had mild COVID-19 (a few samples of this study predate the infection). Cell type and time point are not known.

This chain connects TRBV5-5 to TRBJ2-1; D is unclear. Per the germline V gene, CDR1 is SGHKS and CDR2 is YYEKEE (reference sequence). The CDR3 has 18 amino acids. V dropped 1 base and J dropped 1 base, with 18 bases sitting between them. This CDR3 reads CASSLLLQTILSYNEQFF. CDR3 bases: TGTGCCAGCAGCTTGCTCCTTCAAACTATCCTTTCCTACAATGAGCAGTTCTTC.

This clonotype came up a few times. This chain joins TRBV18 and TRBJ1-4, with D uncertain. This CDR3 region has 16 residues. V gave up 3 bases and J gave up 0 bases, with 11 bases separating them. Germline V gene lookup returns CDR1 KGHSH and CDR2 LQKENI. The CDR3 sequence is CASSPYGRATNEKLFF. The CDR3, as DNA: TGTGCCAGCTCACCCTACGGACGGGCAACTAATGAAAAACTGTTTTTT.

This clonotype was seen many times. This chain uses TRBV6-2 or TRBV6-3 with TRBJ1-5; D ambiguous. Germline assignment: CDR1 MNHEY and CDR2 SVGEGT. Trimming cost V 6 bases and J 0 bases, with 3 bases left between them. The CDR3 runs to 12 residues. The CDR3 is CASRDSNQPQHF. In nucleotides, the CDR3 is TGTGCCAGCAGAGATAGCAATCAGCCCCAGCATTTT.

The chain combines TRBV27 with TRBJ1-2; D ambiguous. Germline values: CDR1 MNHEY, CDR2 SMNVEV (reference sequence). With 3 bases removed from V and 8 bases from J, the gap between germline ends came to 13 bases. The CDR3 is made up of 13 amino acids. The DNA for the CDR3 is TGTGCCAGCAGTTTCGCCTGGCGAGGGGGCTACACCTTC. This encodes CASSFAWRGGYTF.

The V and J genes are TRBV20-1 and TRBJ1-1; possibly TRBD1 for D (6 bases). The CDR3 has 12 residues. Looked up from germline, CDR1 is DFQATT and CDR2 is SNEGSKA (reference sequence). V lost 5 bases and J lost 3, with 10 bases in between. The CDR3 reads CSARRGDTEAFF. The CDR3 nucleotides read TGCAGTGCTCGAAGGGGGGACACTGAAGCTTTCTTT.

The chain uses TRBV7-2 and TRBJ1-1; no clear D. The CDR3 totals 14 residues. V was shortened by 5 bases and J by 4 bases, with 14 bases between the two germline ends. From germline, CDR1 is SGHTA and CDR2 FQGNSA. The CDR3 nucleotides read TGTGCCAGCAGCCCTCCCCTAGAGGGCACTGAAGCTTTCTTT. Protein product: CASSPPLEGTEAFF.

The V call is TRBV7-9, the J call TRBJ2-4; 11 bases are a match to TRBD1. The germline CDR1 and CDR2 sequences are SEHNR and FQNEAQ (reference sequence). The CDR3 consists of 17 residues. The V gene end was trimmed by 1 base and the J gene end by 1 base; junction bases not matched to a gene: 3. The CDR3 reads CASSLGTGGIAKNIQYF. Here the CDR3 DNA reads TGTGCCAGCAGCTTAGGGACAGGGGGCATCGCCAAAAACATTCAGTACTTC.

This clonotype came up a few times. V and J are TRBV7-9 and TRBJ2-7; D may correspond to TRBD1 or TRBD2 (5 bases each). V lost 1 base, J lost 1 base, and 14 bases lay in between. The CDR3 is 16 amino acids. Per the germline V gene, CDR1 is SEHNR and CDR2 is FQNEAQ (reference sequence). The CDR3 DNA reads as TGTGCCAGCAGCTTAGAGTCGACGGGGCGGTCCTACGAGCAGTACTTC. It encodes CASSLESTGRSYEQYF.

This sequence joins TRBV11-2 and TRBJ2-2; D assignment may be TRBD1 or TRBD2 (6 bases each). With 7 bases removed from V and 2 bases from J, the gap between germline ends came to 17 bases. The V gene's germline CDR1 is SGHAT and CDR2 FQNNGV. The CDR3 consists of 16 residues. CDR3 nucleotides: TGTGCCAGCACCATCTTTCGGGGGCCCAACACCGGGGAGCTGTTTTTT. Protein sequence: CASTIFRGPNTGELFF.

CDR3 residues: CSAPDPDYVQPQHF. The CDR3 region has the DNA TGCAGTGCGCCGGATCCCGATTACGTCCAGCCCCAGCATTTT. The chain is built from TRBV20-1 and TRBJ1-5, with D unresolved. Between the trimmed V and J ends, which lost 6 bases and 7 bases, there was a span of 19 bases. CDR1 is DFQATT, CDR2 SNEGSKA, per germline (reference sequence). This CDR3 is built from 14 residues.

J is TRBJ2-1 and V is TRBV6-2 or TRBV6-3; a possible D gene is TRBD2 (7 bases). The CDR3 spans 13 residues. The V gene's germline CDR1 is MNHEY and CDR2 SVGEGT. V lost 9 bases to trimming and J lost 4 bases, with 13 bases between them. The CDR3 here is CASLGGPYNEQFF. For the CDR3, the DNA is TGTGCCAGTTTGGGGGGGCCTTACAATGAGCAGTTCTTC.

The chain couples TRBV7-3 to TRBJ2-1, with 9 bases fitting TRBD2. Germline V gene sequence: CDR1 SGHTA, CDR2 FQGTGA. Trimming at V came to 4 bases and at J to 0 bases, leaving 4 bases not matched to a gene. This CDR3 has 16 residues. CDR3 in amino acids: CASSSLAGASYNEQFF. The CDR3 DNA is TGTGCCAGCAGCTCCTTAGCGGGGGCCTCCTACAATGAGCAGTTCTTC.

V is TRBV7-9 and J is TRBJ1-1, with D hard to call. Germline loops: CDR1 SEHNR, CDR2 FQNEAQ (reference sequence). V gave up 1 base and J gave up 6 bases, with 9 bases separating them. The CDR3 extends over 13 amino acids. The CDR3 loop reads CASSLDIAAEAFF. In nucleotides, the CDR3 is TGTGCCAGCAGCTTAGATATCGCAGCTGAAGCTTTCTTT. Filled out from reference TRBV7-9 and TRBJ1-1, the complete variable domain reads DTGVSQNPRHKITKRGQNVTFRCDPISEHNRLYWYRQTLGQGPEFLTYFQNEAQLEKSRLLSDRFSAERPKGSFSTLEIQRTEQGDSAMYLCASSLDIAAEAFFGQGTRLTVV.

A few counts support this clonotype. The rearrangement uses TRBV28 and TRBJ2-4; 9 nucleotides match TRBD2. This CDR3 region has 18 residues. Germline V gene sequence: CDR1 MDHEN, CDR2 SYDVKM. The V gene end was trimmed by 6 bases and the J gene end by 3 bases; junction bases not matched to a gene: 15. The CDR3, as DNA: TGTGCCAGCAGCCGGAGGCGGGGGGGTAGTTATGACAAAAACATTCAGTACTTC. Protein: CASSRRRGGSYDKNIQYF.

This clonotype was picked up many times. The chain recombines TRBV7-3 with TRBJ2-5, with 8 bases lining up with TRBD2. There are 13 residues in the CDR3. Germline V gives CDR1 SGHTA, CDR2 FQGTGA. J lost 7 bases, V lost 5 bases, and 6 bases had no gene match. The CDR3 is CASSLSGRGTQYF. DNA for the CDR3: TGTGCCAGCAGCCTCTCCGGGAGGGGGACCCAGTACTTC.

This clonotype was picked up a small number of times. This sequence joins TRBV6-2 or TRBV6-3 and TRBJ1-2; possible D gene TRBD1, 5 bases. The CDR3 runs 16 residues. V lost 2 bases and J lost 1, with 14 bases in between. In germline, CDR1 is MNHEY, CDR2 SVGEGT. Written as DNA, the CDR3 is TGTGCCAGCAGTTACACCGACAGTATGATTAACTATGGCTACACCTTC. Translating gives CASSYTDSMINYGYTF.

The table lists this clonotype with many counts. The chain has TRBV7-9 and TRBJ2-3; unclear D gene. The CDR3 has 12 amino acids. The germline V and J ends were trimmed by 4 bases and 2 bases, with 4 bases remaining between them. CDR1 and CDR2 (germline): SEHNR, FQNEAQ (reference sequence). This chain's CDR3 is CASSSLTDTQYF. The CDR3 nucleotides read TGTGCCAGCAGCTCCCTCACAGATACGCAGTATTTT.

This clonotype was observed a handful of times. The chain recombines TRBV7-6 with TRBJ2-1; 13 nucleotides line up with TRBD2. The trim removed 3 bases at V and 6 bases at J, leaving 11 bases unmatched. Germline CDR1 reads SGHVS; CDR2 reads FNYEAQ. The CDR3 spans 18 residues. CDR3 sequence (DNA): TGTGCCAGCAGCTTGCCCCAAAAACTAGCGGGGGGGATCAATGAGCAGTTCTTC. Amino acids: CASSLPQKLAGGINEQFF.

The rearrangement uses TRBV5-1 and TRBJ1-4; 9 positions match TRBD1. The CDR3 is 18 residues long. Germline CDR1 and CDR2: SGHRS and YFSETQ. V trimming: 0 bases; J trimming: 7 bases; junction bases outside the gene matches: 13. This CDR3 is CASSLAGTGHQGLEKLFF. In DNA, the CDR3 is TGCGCCAGCAGCTTGGCAGGGACAGGGCATCAAGGACTTGAAAAACTGTTTTTT.

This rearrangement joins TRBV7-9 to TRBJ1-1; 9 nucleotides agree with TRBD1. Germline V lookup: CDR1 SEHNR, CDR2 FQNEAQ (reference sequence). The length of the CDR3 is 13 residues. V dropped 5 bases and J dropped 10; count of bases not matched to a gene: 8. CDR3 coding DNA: TGTGCCAGCAGCCCCATCGTGGACAGGGGAGCTTTCTTT. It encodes CASSPIVDRGAFF.

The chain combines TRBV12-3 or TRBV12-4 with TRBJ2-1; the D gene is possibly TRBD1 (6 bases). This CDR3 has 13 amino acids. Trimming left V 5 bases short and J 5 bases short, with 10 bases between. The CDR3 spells CASSHGTNNEQFF. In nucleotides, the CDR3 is TGTGCCAGCAGTCACGGGACAAACAATGAGCAGTTCTTC.

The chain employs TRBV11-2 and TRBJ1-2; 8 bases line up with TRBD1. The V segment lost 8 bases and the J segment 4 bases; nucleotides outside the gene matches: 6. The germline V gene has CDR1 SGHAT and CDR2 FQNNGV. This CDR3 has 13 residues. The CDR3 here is CASSGGAGYGYTF. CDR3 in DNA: TGTGCCAGCTCAGGGGGCGCCGGCTATGGCTACACCTTC. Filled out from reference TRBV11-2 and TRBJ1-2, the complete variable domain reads EAGVAQSPRYKIIEKRQSVAFWCNPISGHATLYWYQQILGQGPKLLIQFQNNGVVDDSQLPKDRFSAERLKGVDSTLKIQPAKLEDSAVYLCASSGGAGYGYTFGSGTRLTVV.

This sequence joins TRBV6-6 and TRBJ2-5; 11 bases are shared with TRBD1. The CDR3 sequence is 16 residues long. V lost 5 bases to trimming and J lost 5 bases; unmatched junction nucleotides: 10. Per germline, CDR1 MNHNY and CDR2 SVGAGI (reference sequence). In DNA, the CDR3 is TGTGCCAGCAGTGGTGAAGGACAGGGGGCCGGGGAGACCCAGTACTTC. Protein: CASSGEGQGAGETQYF.

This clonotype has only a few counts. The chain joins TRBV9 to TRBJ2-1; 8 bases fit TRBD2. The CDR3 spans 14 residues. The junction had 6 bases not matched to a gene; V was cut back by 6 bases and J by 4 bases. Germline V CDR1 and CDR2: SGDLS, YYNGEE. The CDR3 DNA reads TGTGCCAGCACCTGGACTAGCAAGTACAATGAGCAGTTCTTC. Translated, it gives CASTWTSKYNEQFF.

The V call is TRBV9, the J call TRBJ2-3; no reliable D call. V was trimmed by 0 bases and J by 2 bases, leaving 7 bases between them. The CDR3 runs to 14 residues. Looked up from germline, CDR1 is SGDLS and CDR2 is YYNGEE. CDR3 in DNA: TGTGCCAGCAGCGTAGTCGGTGACACAGATACGCAGTATTTT. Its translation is CASSVVGDTDTQYF.

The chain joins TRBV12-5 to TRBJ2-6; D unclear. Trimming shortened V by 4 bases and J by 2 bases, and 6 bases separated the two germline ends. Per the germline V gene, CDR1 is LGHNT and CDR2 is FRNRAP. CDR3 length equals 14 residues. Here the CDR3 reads CASGYEAGANVLTF. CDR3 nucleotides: TGTGCTAGTGGTTATGAAGCTGGGGCCAACGTCCTGACTTTC.

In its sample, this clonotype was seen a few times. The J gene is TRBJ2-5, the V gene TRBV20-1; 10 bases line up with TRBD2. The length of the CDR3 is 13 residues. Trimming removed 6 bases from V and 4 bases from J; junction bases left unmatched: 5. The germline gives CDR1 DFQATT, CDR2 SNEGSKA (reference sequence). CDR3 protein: CSAASGGGETQYF. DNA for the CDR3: TGCAGTGCCGCTAGCGGGGGAGGAGAGACCCAGTACTTC.

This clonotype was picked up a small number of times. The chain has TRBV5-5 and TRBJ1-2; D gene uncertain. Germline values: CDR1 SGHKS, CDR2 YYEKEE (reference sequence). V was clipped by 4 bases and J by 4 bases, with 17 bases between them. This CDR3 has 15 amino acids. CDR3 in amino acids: CASSLLNTARYGYTF. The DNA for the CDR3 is TGTGCCAGCAGCCTCCTCAACACCGCACGCTATGGCTACACCTTC.

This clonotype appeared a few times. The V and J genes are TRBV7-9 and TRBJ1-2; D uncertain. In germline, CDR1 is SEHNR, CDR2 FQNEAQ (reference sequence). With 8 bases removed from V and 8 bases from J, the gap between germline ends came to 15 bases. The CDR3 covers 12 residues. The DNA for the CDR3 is TGTGCCAGCGCTAGCCCATTTGGGGGCTACACCTTC. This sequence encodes CASASPFGGYTF.

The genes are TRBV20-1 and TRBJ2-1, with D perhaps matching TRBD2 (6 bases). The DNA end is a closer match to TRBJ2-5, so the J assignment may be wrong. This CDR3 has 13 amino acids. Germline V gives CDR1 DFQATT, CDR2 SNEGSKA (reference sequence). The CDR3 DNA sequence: TGCAGTGCTATTTTAGCGGCCCAAGAGACCCAGTACTTC. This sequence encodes CSAILAAQETQYF.

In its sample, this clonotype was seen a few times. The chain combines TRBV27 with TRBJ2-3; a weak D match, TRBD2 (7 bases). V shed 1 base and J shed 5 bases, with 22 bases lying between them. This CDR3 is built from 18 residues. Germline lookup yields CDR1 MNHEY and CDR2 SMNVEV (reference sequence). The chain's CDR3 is CASSLLGSGGGAGDTQYF. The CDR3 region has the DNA TGTGCCAGCAGTTTATTGGGAAGTGGAGGGGGGGCAGGAGATACGCAGTATTTT.

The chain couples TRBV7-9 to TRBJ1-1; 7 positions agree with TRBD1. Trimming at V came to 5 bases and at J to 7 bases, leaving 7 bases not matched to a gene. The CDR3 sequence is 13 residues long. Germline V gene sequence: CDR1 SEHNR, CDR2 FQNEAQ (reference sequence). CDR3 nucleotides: TGTGCCAGCAGCCGCGCTACAGGGGTTGAAGCTTTCTTT. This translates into CASSRATGVEAFF. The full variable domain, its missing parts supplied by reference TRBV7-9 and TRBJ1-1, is DTGVSQNPRHKITKRGQNVTFRCDPISEHNRLYWYRQTLGQGPEFLTYFQNEAQLEKSRLLSDRFSAERPKGSFSTLEIQRTEQGDSAMYLCASSRATGVEAFFGQGTRLTVV.